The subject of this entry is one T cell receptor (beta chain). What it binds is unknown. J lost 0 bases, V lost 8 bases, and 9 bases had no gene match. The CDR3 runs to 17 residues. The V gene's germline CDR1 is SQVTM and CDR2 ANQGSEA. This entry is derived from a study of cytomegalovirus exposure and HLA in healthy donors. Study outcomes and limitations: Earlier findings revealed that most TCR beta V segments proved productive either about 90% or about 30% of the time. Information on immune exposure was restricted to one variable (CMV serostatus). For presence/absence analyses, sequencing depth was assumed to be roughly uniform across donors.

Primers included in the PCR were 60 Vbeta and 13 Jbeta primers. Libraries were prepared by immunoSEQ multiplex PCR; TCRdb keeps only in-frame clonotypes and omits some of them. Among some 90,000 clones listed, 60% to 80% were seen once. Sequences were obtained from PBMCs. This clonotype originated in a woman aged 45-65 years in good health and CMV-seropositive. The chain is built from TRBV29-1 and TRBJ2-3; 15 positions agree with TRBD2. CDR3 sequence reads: CSYAGLAGGGSTDTQYF. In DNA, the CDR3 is TGCAGCTACGCGGGACTAGCGGGGGGCGGTAGCACAGATACGCAGTATTTT.